This T cell receptor beta chain was found in a study of cytomegalovirus exposure and HLA in healthy donors. The study's findings and limits: The authors later linked a missense DCLRE1C variant to TCR beta V- and J-gene trimming.

Trimming cost V 9 bases and J 2 bases, with 7 bases left between them. This CDR3 contains 11 residues. Germline V gene data show CDR1 as LNHDA and CDR2 as SQIVND (reference sequence). It was with 60 Vbeta and 13 Jbeta primers that the PCR ran. Assay: immunoSEQ multiplex PCR; the TCRdb copy retains only in-frame clones and omits some. The sample has approximately 170,000 clones. For this clone: The antigen remains undetermined.

The rearrangement joins TRBV19 to TRBJ1-1; D is ambiguous. The clonotype originates from a woman aged 18-29 years in good health and CMV-seropositive. Sequenced: PBMCs. As DNA, the CDR3 is TGTGCCAGCTTCCGTAACACTGAAGCTTTCTTT. Translating it yields CASFRNTEAFF.